The 12 T cell receptor beta chains given below trace back to one sample, sequenced in a study of blood T cell repertoires in COVID-19. Generated by immunoSEQ multiplex PCR, the TCRdb table keeps only in-frame clones and is missing some. The data show about 73,000 clones, over 75% seen once. The sequenced sample was peripheral blood. The source of these receptors is a woman aged 55-69 years with acute or convalescent COVID-19.

The V call is TRBV14, the J call TRBJ2-7; D is uncertain. The CDR3 contains 13 residues. Trimming shortened V by 6 bases and J by 3 bases, and 12 bases separated the two germline ends. Germline V gene sequence: CDR1 SGHDN, CDR2 FVKESK. The CDR3 DNA is TGTGCCAGCAGTGTGGCAAGAAGCTACGAGCAGTACTTC. It yields the protein CASSVARSYEQYF.

The chain links TRBV9 to TRBJ2-5; the D gene is possibly TRBD2 (6 bases). CDR1 SGDLS and CDR2 YYNGEE come from the germline V gene. Trimming pared 0 bases from V and 4 bases from J, leaving 16 bases between. CDR3 length equals 16 residues. Written as DNA, the CDR3 is TGTGCCAGCAGCGTAGTAGTTTTGGGAGGATCAGAGACCCAGTACTTC. Translation: CASSVVVLGGSETQYF.

The gene calls are TRBV7-9 and TRBJ2-7, with D unresolved. The germline CDR1 and CDR2 sequences are SEHNR and FQNEAQ (reference sequence). The CDR3 consists of 12 residues. V shed 3 bases and J shed 7 bases, with 10 bases lying between them. DNA for the CDR3: TGTGCCAGCAGCTTGACGTCGAGGGAGCAGTACTTC. Its protein product is CASSLTSREQYF.

V usage is TRBV5-5 and J usage is TRBJ1-1; no definite D call. The germline V and J ends were trimmed by 2 bases and 4 bases, with 12 bases remaining between them. CDR3 length: 14 amino acids. Germline V gives CDR1 SGHKS, CDR2 YYEKEE (reference sequence). CDR3 coding DNA: TGTGCCAGCAGCTTTCGGTTAGGAGTCACTGAAGCTTTCTTT. Translation gives CASSFRLGVTEAFF.

The V gene is TRBV20-1, the J gene TRBJ2-7; D remains ambiguous. Trimming removed 5 bases at V and 3 bases at J, with 8 bases between. Germline lookup yields CDR1 DFQATT and CDR2 SNEGSKA (reference sequence). This CDR3 is built from 11 residues. The CDR3 spells CSAFSRYEQYF. The CDR3 DNA reads as TGCAGTGCTTTTAGCCGCTACGAGCAGTACTTC.

The chain employs TRBV6-5 and TRBJ2-6; maybe TRBD1 (5 bases). Trimming took off 4 bases at V and 0 bases at J, with 10 bases between the two ends. Per the germline V gene, CDR1 is MNHEY and CDR2 is SVGAGI. The CDR3 loop spans 16 amino acids. In DNA, the CDR3 is TGTGCCAGCAGTTTCCTGGACAACTCTGGGGCCAACGTCCTGACTTTC. Its protein is CASSFLDNSGANVLTF.

The rearrangement uses TRBV12-3 or TRBV12-4 and TRBJ1-1, with D maybe TRBD1 (5 bases). The CDR3 runs 13 residues. V was trimmed by 0 bases and J by 7 bases, leaving 9 bases between them. CDR3 protein: CASSLAGGIEAFF. CDR3 nucleotides: TGTGCCAGCAGTTTAGCGGGGGGGATTGAAGCTTTCTTT.

The genes are TRBV19 and TRBJ2-5; tentatively, D is TRBD1 (6 bases). Germline V gene sequence: CDR1 LNHDA, CDR2 SQIVND (reference sequence). The CDR3 contains 15 residues. V was trimmed by 8 bases and J by 4 bases, leaving 20 bases between them. Here the CDR3 DNA reads TGTGCCAGTCAATCCCCCGCAGGGGCAGGAGAGACCCAGTACTTC. It is translated as CASQSPAGAGETQYF. Together with reference TRBV19 and TRBJ2-5, the CDR3 gives the full variable domain: DGGITQSPKYLFRKEGQNVTLSCEQNLNHDAMYWYRQDPGQGLRLIYYSQIVNDFQKGDIAEGYSVSREKKESFPLTVTSAQKNPTAFYLCASQSPAGAGETQYFGPGTRLLVL.

V is TRBV7-9 and J is TRBJ2-1; 14 positions agree with TRBD2. This CDR3 spans 16 amino acids. CDR1 is SEHNR and CDR2 is FQNEAQ in the germline V gene (reference sequence). Trimming cost V 1 base and J 12 bases; bases outside gene matches: 8. The CDR3 coding sequence is TGTGCCAGCAGCTTAGGAGGGACTAGCGGGAGAATTGGGCAGTTCTTC. Translation gives CASSLGGTSGRIGQFF.

The chain recombines TRBV18 with TRBJ1-4, with D possibly matching TRBD1 (5 bases). V dropped 4 bases and J dropped 3 bases, with 15 bases sitting between them. The CDR3 has 16 residues. Germline V gene sequence: CDR1 KGHSH, CDR2 LQKENI. CDR3 sequence reads: CASSRETPGANEKLFF. The CDR3 nucleotides are TGTGCCAGCTCACGGGAGACGCCGGGGGCTAATGAAAAACTGTTTTTT.

The V call is TRBV9, the J call TRBJ1-2; D gene ambiguous. This CDR3 spans 14 amino acids. V dropped 0 bases and J dropped 3 bases, with 9 bases sitting between them. Germline CDR1 is SGDLS and CDR2 is YYNGEE. The DNA for the CDR3 is TGTGCCAGCAGCGTAGCGGGGTTTGACTATGGCTACACCTTC. The encoded protein is CASSVAGFDYGYTF.

CDR3 DNA: TGTGCCAGCAGTGAAAGGGGAGGGTCAAGCGAGCAGTTCTTC. This codes for CASSERGGSSEQFF. The chain couples TRBV2 to TRBJ2-1; TRBD2 aligns across 7 bases. V was pared by 2 bases and J by 10 bases, with 8 bases of the junction left unmatched. Germline V lookup: CDR1 SNHLY, CDR2 FYNNEI. The CDR3 has 14 residues. Together with reference TRBV2 and TRBJ2-1, the CDR3 gives the full variable domain: EPEVTQTPSHQVTQMGQEVILRCVPISNHLYFYWYRQILGQKVEFLVSFYNNEISEKSEIFDDQFSVERPDGSNFTLKIRSTKLEDSAMYFCASSERGGSSEQFFGPGTRLTVL.